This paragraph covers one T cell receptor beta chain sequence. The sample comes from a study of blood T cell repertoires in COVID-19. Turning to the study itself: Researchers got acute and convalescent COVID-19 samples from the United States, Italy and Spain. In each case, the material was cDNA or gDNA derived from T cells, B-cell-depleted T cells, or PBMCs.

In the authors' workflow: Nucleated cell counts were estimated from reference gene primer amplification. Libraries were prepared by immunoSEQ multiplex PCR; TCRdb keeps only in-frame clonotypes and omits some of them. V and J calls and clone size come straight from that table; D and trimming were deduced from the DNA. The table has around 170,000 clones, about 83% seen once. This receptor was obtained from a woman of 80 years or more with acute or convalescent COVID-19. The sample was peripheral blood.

In DNA, the CDR3 is TGTGCCAGCAGCTTGTGGTACAGGGGAGACGAGCAGTACTTC. It is translated as CASSLWYRGDEQYF. The chain employs TRBV7-2 and TRBJ2-7; 7 bases are a match to TRBD1. Trimming cost V 3 bases and J 5 bases; bases outside gene matches: 7. CDR1 and CDR2 from the germline V gene are SGHTA and FQGNSA. The CDR3 is 14 residues long.